What follows are 30 T cell receptor beta chains derived from one specimen sequenced in a study of shared clonotypes between healthy human individuals. Produced via immunoSEQ multiplex PCR; TCRdb's table is partial and in-frame only. The table shows more than 1 million clones, with around 82% occurring only once. The sequenced material came from memory CD4+ T cells from PBMCs. Subset specified: CD45RA-negative fraction. These receptors originate from a man in his late teens or twenties in good health. Some clones in this sample may be carry-over from other donors' samples.

V and J are TRBV19 and TRBJ2-3, with TRBD1 identical over 9 bases. In germline, CDR1 is LNHDA, CDR2 SQIVND (reference sequence). With 3 bases clipped from V and 2 bases from J, the junction kept 3 bases outside the gene matches. There are 15 residues in the CDR3. As DNA, the CDR3 is TGTGCCAGTAGTATCAGGACAGGGGCCACAGATACGCAGTATTTT. Translation gives CASSIRTGATDTQYF.

The V and J genes are TRBV27 and TRBJ2-3; the D is unclear. In germline, CDR1 is MNHEY, CDR2 SMNVEV (reference sequence). This CDR3 region has 16 residues. Trimming removed 1 base at V and 2 bases at J, with 13 bases between. As DNA, the CDR3 is TGTGCCAGCAGTTTATTCCCTAAACCGGTCACAGATACGCAGTATTTT. Amino acids: CASSLFPKPVTDTQYF.

This chain joins TRBV23-1 and TRBJ1-5; no firm D call. TRBV23-1 is treated as an ORF (open reading frame) with a function not yet certain. V was trimmed by 0 bases and J by 3 bases, leaving 12 bases between them. The CDR3 length is 16 residues. CDR3 sequence: CASSQSNIGANQPQHF. The CDR3 DNA reads TGCGCCAGCAGTCAATCAAACATAGGAGCCAATCAGCCCCAGCATTTT.

This clone was seen a few times. The chain has TRBV18 and TRBJ2-1; 9 nucleotides match TRBD2. The V segment lost 4 bases and the J segment 10 bases; nucleotides outside the gene matches: 5. This CDR3 is built from 13 residues. Looked up from germline, CDR1 is KGHSH and CDR2 is LQKENI. DNA of the CDR3: TGTGCCAGCTCACAGTCTAGCGGGGTAGAGCAGTTCTTC. Amino acid sequence: CASSQSSGVEQFF.

The V call is TRBV5-1, the J call TRBJ1-4; 10 bases are a match to TRBD1. The CDR3 spans 15 residues. Germline V gene lookup returns CDR1 SGHRS and CDR2 YFSETQ. Trimming removed 4 bases from V and 8 bases from J; junction bases left unmatched: 8. CDR3 sequence reads: CASSLGQGFYEKLFF. The DNA for the CDR3 is TGCGCCAGCAGCCTGGGACAGGGGTTTTACGAAAAACTGTTTTTT.

The rearrangement joins TRBV7-2 to TRBJ2-7, with 10 nucleotides matching TRBD2. V dropped 6 bases and J dropped 2; count of bases not matched to a gene: 10. The CDR3 runs 16 residues. CDR1 SGHTA and CDR2 FQGNSA come from the germline V gene. The CDR3 nucleotides read TGTGCCAGCAGTGGAGACACTACTAGCGGGACCTACGAGCAGTACTTC. Translated: CASSGDTTSGTYEQYF.

J is TRBJ2-5 and V is TRBV18; D is tentatively TRBD1 or TRBD2 (6 bases each). CDR3 length: 16 amino acids. Germline CDR1 KGHSH, CDR2 LQKENI. V gave up 2 bases and J gave up 5 bases, with 18 bases separating them. As DNA, the CDR3 is TGTGCCAGCTCACCAATACGACTAGGGGGGAGCGAGACCCAGTACTTC. Its translation: CASSPIRLGGSETQYF. Filled out from reference TRBV18 and TRBJ2-5, the complete variable domain reads NAGVMQNPRHLVRRRGQEARLRCSPMKGHSHVYWYRQLPEEGLKFMVYLQKENIIDESGMPKERFSAEFPKEGPSILRIQQVVRGDSAAYFCASSPIRLGGSETQYFGPGTRLLVL.

This clone was seen more than once but under ten times. This chain joins TRBV4-3 and TRBJ1-1, with TRBD1 identical over 7 bases. V was pared by 0 bases and J by 2 bases, with 9 bases of the junction left unmatched. The CDR3 runs 17 residues. Per germline, CDR1 LGHNA and CDR2 YSLEER. CDR3 bases: TGCGCCAGCAGCCAAGATAACCTCGGGACAGCAAACACTGAAGCTTTCTTT. This codes for CASSQDNLGTANTEAFF.

This chain joins TRBV7-9 and TRBJ1-5; 8 bases map to TRBD1. V lost 5 bases and J lost 7; bases outside the gene matches: 13. CDR3 length: 16 residues. Per the germline V gene, CDR1 is SEHNR and CDR2 is FQNEAQ (reference sequence). CDR3 loop: CASSPKGQVSSQPQHF. The CDR3 region has the DNA TGTGCCAGCAGCCCAAAGGGACAGGTAAGTAGCCAGCCCCAGCATTTT.

The rearrangement uses TRBV10-2 and TRBJ1-2; D remains unclear. The germline V and J ends were trimmed by 6 bases and 6 bases, with 11 bases remaining between them. This CDR3 spans 12 amino acids. The germline gives CDR1 WSHSY, CDR2 SAAADI. The DNA for the CDR3 is TGCGCCAGCAGGGAAGATACGGATGGCTACACCTTC. This sequence encodes CASREDTDGYTF.

This clone was picked up a small number of times. The chain joins TRBV4-3 to TRBJ2-2; 7 bases match TRBD2. V shed 4 bases, J shed 4 bases, and the junction held 3 bases outside the gene matches. The CDR3 is 14 amino acids. Germline-derived CDR1 and CDR2 are LGHNA and YSLEER. CDR3 coding DNA: TGCGCCAGCAGCCGGGGCGGGAGCACCGGGGAGCTGTTTTTT. Its protein product is CASSRGGSTGELFF.

This clone was counted only a few times. The CDR3 bases are TGTGCCAGCAGCCAGGAAGAGTACGAGCAGTACTTC. Translated, it gives CASSQEEYEQYF. The chain recombines TRBV14 with TRBJ2-7; the D is unclear. The germline gives CDR1 SGHDN, CDR2 FVKESK. The CDR3 sequence is 12 residues long. The V and J ends lost 3 bases and 4 bases respectively, with 7 bases between them.

V usage is TRBV2 and J usage is TRBJ1-5; D gene ambiguous. The CDR3 runs to 14 residues. Looked up from germline, CDR1 is SNHLY and CDR2 is FYNNEI. Trimming removed 5 bases from V and 2 bases from J, with 10 bases in between. In nucleotides, the CDR3 is TGTGCCAGCAGTACATTGAGGGGCAATCAGCCCCAGCATTTT. It is translated as CASSTLRGNQPQHF.

The chain has TRBV2 and TRBJ2-5, with TRBD1 matching 7 bases. The last part of the DNA fits TRBJ2-7 better; the J call may be wrong. Germline CDR1 is SNHLY and CDR2 is FYNNEI. The CDR3 has 13 amino acids. The CDR3 sequence is CASSRQGSYEQYF. DNA of the CDR3: TGTGCCAGCAGTCGACAGGGCTCCTACGAGCAGTACTTC.

In DNA form, the CDR3 reads TGTGCCAGCAGTTACGGGGCTAGGTCAGATACGCAGTATTTT. Translated: CASSYGARSDTQYF. The chain employs TRBV6-5 and TRBJ2-3, with a weak D call TRBD1 (5 bases). Deletions cut 2 bases from V and 4 bases from J, with 10 bases between. The CDR3 is 14 residues long. Germline V CDR1 and CDR2: MNHEY, SVGAGI.

A remark on this clone: The same CDR3 can be traced to other DNA sequences in this sample. V usage is TRBV30 and J usage is TRBJ1-5; a weak D match, TRBD1 (6 bases). V was shortened by 0 bases and J by 6 bases, with 9 bases between the two germline ends. The germline gives CDR1 GTSNPN, CDR2 SVGIG (reference sequence). The CDR3 has 13 residues. CDR3 amino acids: CAWSVQGSQPQHF. DNA of the CDR3: TGTGCCTGGAGTGTACAGGGATCTCAGCCCCAGCATTTT.

For this clone: The identical CDR3 is also encoded by other nucleotide sequences in the sample. The chain joins TRBV29-1 to TRBJ2-7; a possible D gene is TRBD2 (5 bases). Trimming removed 6 bases from V and 3 bases from J, with 9 bases in between. The germline gives CDR1 SQVTM, CDR2 ANQGSEA. The CDR3 extends over 11 amino acids. CDR3 protein: CSVGRDYEQYF. CDR3 nucleotide sequence: TGCAGCGTGGGCCGGGACTACGAGCAGTACTTC.

The count of this clone is one. One junction end disagrees with the germline gene, perhaps due to a read error. V usage is TRBV5-4 and J usage is TRBJ2-7; a possible D gene is TRBD1 (5 bases). CDR1 is SGHNT, CDR2 YYREEE, per germline (reference sequence). The CDR3 length is 15 residues. The CDR3 region has the DNA TGTGCCAACAGCTTCGGCAGGGATTCCTCCTACGAGCAGTACTTC. It encodes CANSFGRDSSYEQYF.

In regard to this clone: Other DNA sequences of this sample code for an identical CDR3. The rearrangement joins TRBV15 to TRBJ1-5; the D gene is possibly TRBD1 (5 bases). Germline-derived CDR1 and CDR2 are LNHNV and YYDKDF (reference sequence). The CDR3 spans 14 residues. Trimming shortened V by 2 bases and J by 5 bases, and 10 bases separated the two germline ends. DNA of the CDR3: TGTGCCACCAGCAGAAGTAGGGGATATCAGCCCCAGCATTTT. Amino acid sequence: CATSRSRGYQPQHF.

The V call is TRBV10-2, the J call TRBJ2-7; 7 bases line up with TRBD1. V gave up 10 bases and J gave up 2 bases; unmatched junction bases: 8. The CDR3 is 13 residues long. Germline V gives CDR1 WSHSY, CDR2 SAAADI. The CDR3 reads CATRQGVTYEQYF. As DNA, the CDR3 is TGCGCCACGAGGCAGGGGGTAACCTACGAGCAGTACTTC.

V gene TRBV27 combines with J gene TRBJ2-7, with TRBD2 matching 12 bases. With V trimmed by 0 bases and J by 3 bases, 9 bases remained unmatched. This CDR3 spans 18 amino acids. From germline, CDR1 is MNHEY and CDR2 SMNVEV (reference sequence). CDR3 in DNA: TGTGCCAGCAGTTTATCGCTAAGGACTAGCGGGAAGCTCTACGAGCAGTACTTC. Translation: CASSLSLRTSGKLYEQYF.

This rearrangement joins TRBV4-1 to TRBJ2-5; D is tentatively TRBD1 or TRBD2 (5 bases each). Looked up from germline, CDR1 is MGHRA and CDR2 is YSYEKL. V lost 2 bases, J lost 5 bases, and 15 bases lay in between. There are 15 residues in the CDR3. Written as DNA, the CDR3 is TGCGCCAGCAGCCAACGGGACGGGGCTGCGGAGACCCAGTACTTC. Translating gives CASSQRDGAAETQYF.

V gene TRBV19 combines with J gene TRBJ1-1; a weak D match, TRBD1 (6 bases). The germline V gene has CDR1 LNHDA and CDR2 SQIVND (reference sequence). The CDR3 runs 13 residues. The germline V and J ends were trimmed by 7 bases and 4 bases, with 13 bases remaining between them. As DNA, the CDR3 is TGTGCCAGTACTCCCCAGGGGACCACTGAAGCTTTCTTT. Protein sequence: CASTPQGTTEAFF.

A single count supports this clone. The chain joins TRBV11-2 to TRBJ1-3; D unclear. The CDR3 contains 15 residues. V gave up 4 bases and J gave up 8 bases, with 18 bases separating them. The germline V gene encodes CDR1 SGHAT and CDR2 FQNNGV. CDR3 amino acids: CASSSGWRRSDTIYF. CDR3 coding DNA: TGTGCCAGCAGCTCGGGGTGGCGGCGATCGGACACCATATATTTT.

The rearrangement joins TRBV9 to TRBJ1-2; TRBD1 aligns across 7 bases. Germline CDR1 SGDLS, CDR2 YYNGEE. The CDR3 contains 15 residues. V was clipped by 0 bases and J by 3 bases; unmatched bases: 5. CDR3 sequence reads: CASSVEGDSYYGYTF. CDR3 bases: TGTGCCAGCAGCGTAGAGGGGGACAGTTACTATGGCTACACCTTC.

This clone came up once. This rearrangement joins TRBV14 to TRBJ2-1; D remains unclear. This CDR3 is 14 amino acids long. Trimming shortened V by 1 base and J by 3 bases, and 7 bases separated the two germline ends. The V gene's germline CDR1 is SGHDN and CDR2 FVKESK. The CDR3 loop reads CASSQVHGYNEQFF. The CDR3 DNA sequence: TGTGCCAGCAGCCAAGTGCACGGCTACAATGAGCAGTTCTTC. Supplemented by reference TRBV14 and TRBJ2-1, the full variable domain reads EAGVTQFPSHSVIEKGQTVTLRCDPISGHDNLYWYRRVMGKEIKFLLHFVKESKQDESGMPNNRFLAERTGGTYSTLKVQPAELEDSGVYFCASSQVHGYNEQFFGPGTRLTVL.

The V gene is TRBV12-2, the J gene TRBJ2-1. TRBV12-2 counts as a pseudogene. This CDR3 has 13 residues. The CDR3 DNA sequence: TGTGCAAGTCGTCAAAGACACCGATGGGGACAGTTCTTC. This sequence encodes CASRQRHRWGQFF.

V and J are TRBV10-3 and TRBJ2-2; D remains unclear. This CDR3 is 14 amino acids long. V lost 6 bases and J 7 bases, leaving 15 bases between the germline ends. Germline V gene lookup returns CDR1 ENHRY and CDR2 SYGVKD. The CDR3: CAIRGYAGGGELFF. CDR3 nucleotides: TGTGCCATCAGGGGATATGCAGGCGGCGGGGAGCTGTTTTTT.

Note on this clone: At one end the junction does not follow the germline gene, possibly because of a read error. V and J are TRBV7-9 and TRBJ2-7; weak D call: TRBD2 (5 bases). The CDR3 has 12 residues. The germline CDR1 and CDR2 sequences are SEHNR and FQNEAQ (reference sequence). The CDR3 region has the DNA TGTGCCAGCAGCTTAGTCGGACGGACTCTCCACTTC. Translating gives CASSLVGRTLHF.

This chain connects TRBV28 to TRBJ1-2; D gene ambiguous. Germline-derived CDR1 and CDR2 are MDHEN and SYDVKM. There are 11 residues in the CDR3. Trimming left V 7 bases short and J 7 bases short, with 10 bases between. The CDR3 loop reads CASTRAGGYTF. The CDR3 coding sequence is TGTGCCAGCACCCGCGCAGGTGGCTACACCTTC.